The 30 T cell receptor beta chains given below trace back to one sample, sequenced in a study of blood T cell repertoires in COVID-19. Here immunoSEQ multiplex PCR was the method, and the copy in TCRdb shows in-frame clones only, minus some. The table records some 290,000 clones, about nine tenths of them present only once. The sample consisted of peripheral blood. The receptors were gathered from a woman aged 25 to 39 with COVID-19, enrolled during active disease.

CDR3 in DNA: TGTGCCAGCAGCTACCGGACTAGCGGGAGTCTTAGTACCGGGGAGCTGTTTTTT. Encoded protein: CASSYRTSGSLSTGELFF. This chain connects TRBV7-2 to TRBJ2-2, with 13 bases that match TRBD2. V lost 4 bases to trimming and J lost 5 bases; unmatched junction nucleotides: 10. CDR3 length: 18 residues. Germline V gene lookup returns CDR1 SGHTA and CDR2 FQGNSA.

The chain uses TRBV28 and TRBJ1-2; 9 nucleotides line up with TRBD1. Unmatched junction bases numbered 11, after V lost 8 bases and J lost 4 bases. CDR1 is MDHEN, CDR2 SYDVKM, per germline. The CDR3 has 15 amino acids. The CDR3 loop is CASSLGQGEFYGYTF. The CDR3 DNA sequence: TGTGCCAGCTCCCTGGGACAGGGAGAATTCTATGGCTACACCTTC.

The gene calls are TRBV7-9 and TRBJ2-5, with 8 bases identical to TRBD1. Germline V gene lookup returns CDR1 SEHNR and CDR2 FQNEAQ (reference sequence). The CDR3 covers 13 residues. Trimming removed 5 bases from V and 4 bases from J; junction bases left unmatched: 3. CDR3 nucleotide sequence: TGTGCCAGCAGCGGGGGGACAGGAGAGACCCAGTACTTC. Its protein product is CASSGGTGETQYF. Using reference TRBV7-9 and TRBJ2-5 for the parts outside the CDR3, the full variable domain is DTGVSQNPRHKITKRGQNVTFRCDPISEHNRLYWYRQTLGQGPEFLTYFQNEAQLEKSRLLSDRFSAERPKGSFSTLEIQRTEQGDSAMYLCASSGGTGETQYFGPGTRLLVL.

J is TRBJ2-1 and V is TRBV10-1, with 9 bases lining up with TRBD2. Losses at the gene ends were 6 bases for V and 8 bases for J; bases not matched to a gene: 5. This CDR3 contains 13 residues. Germline V gives CDR1 WNHNN, CDR2 SYGVQD (reference sequence). CDR3 DNA: TGCGCCAGCAGCGCCGGGACTAGCTATGAGCAGTTCTTC. Translating it yields CASSAGTSYEQFF.

V is TRBV4-1 and J is TRBJ1-2; D is unclear. Germline lookup yields CDR1 MGHRA and CDR2 YSYEKL. Between the trimmed V and J ends, which lost 0 bases and 3 bases, there was a span of 11 bases. The CDR3 runs 15 residues. CDR3 nucleotides: TGCGCCAGCAGCCAAGAGGGCAGCGGGTACTATGGCTACACCTTC. This sequence encodes CASSQEGSGYYGYTF.

The CDR3 here is CASSRIAGDTDTQYF. CDR3 coding DNA: TGCGCCAGCAGCCGAATAGCGGGAGACACAGATACGCAGTATTTT. The V gene is TRBV5-1, the J gene TRBJ2-3, with 9 bases identical to TRBD2. Germline CDR1 and CDR2: SGHRS and YFSETQ. J lost 2 bases, V lost 4 bases, and 5 bases had no gene match. This CDR3 comprises 15 residues.

This chain joins TRBV5-1 and TRBJ1-1; tentatively, D is TRBD1 (5 bases). V shed 0 bases and J shed 1 base, with 10 bases lying between them. Germline loops: CDR1 SGHRS, CDR2 YFSETQ. The CDR3 is made up of 15 amino acids. CDR3 DNA: TGCGCCAGCAGCTTGGCGGGGGTGAAGAACACTGAAGCTTTCTTT. It translates to CASSLAGVKNTEAFF.

V gene TRBV27 combines with J gene TRBJ2-7; D possibly corresponds to TRBD2 (6 bases). Per germline, CDR1 MNHEY and CDR2 SMNVEV (reference sequence). The CDR3 totals 14 residues. Trimming cost V 4 bases and J 4 bases, with 14 bases left between them. The CDR3 loop is CASSSPGLWYEQYF. As DNA, the CDR3 is TGTGCCAGCAGTTCCCCGGGACTCTGGTACGAGCAGTACTTC.

The rearrangement links TRBV18 to TRBJ2-3; 10 bases map to TRBD2. The CDR3 sequence is 15 residues long. J was trimmed by 5 bases and V by 3 bases; bases with no gene match: 5. Germline V gene data show CDR1 as KGHSH and CDR2 as LQKENI. The CDR3 is CASSPASGSLDTQYF. Here the CDR3 DNA reads TGTGCCAGCTCACCGGCTAGCGGGAGTCTAGATACGCAGTATTTT.

The rearrangement links TRBV3-1 (or the pseudogene TRBV3-2) to TRBJ2-7; the D is unclear. Trimming left V 1 base short and J 0 bases short, with 10 bases between. This CDR3 has 15 residues. Germline-derived CDR1 and CDR2 are LGHDT and YNNKEL (reference sequence). This CDR3 is CASSQVMGSSYEQYF. The CDR3 coding sequence is TGTGCCAGCAGCCAAGTAATGGGCAGCTCCTACGAGCAGTACTTC.

J is TRBJ1-1 and V is TRBV11-2; D might be TRBD1 (5 bases). Trimming cost V 1 base and J 4 bases, with 10 bases left between them. In germline, CDR1 is SGHAT, CDR2 FQNNGV. The length of the CDR3 is 14 residues. The CDR3 coding sequence is TGTGCCAGCAGCTTAGGGCGGGGGAGCACTGAAGCTTTCTTT. Translation gives CASSLGRGSTEAFF. Looking up the rest from reference TRBV11-2 and TRBJ1-1 gives the full variable domain: EAGVAQSPRYKIIEKRQSVAFWCNPISGHATLYWYQQILGQGPKLLIQFQNNGVVDDSQLPKDRFSAERLKGVDSTLKIQPAKLEDSAVYLCASSLGRGSTEAFFGQGTRLTVV.

The gene calls are TRBV30 and TRBJ1-1; D uncertain. Trimming cost V 2 bases and J 5 bases, with 12 bases left between them. CDR1 is GTSNPN, CDR2 SVGIG, per germline (reference sequence). CDR3 length: 13 amino acids. CDR3 sequence: CAWSSHGVTEAFF. For the CDR3, the DNA is TGTGCCTGGAGTAGTCACGGGGTTACTGAAGCTTTCTTT. The whole variable domain, remainder taken from reference TRBV30 and TRBJ1-1, is SQTIHQWPATLVQPVGSPLSLECTVEGTSNPNLYWYRQAAGRGLQLLFYSVGIGQISSEVPQNLSASRPQDRQFILSSKKLLLSDSGFYLCAWSSHGVTEAFFGQGTRLTVV.

The chain joins TRBV3-1 (or the pseudogene TRBV3-2) to TRBJ2-5, with 7 bases aligning to TRBD2. CDR3 length equals 14 residues. Per germline, CDR1 LGHDT and CDR2 YNNKEL (reference sequence). V was pared by 0 bases and J by 4 bases, with 2 bases of the junction left unmatched. CDR3 bases: TGTGCCAGCAGCCAAGATACGGGAGGAGAGACCCAGTACTTC. The encoded protein is CASSQDTGGETQYF.

The chain is built from TRBV7-3 and TRBJ1-2, with 8 bases fitting TRBD1. The length of the CDR3 is 15 residues. Trimming cost V 2 bases and J 5 bases; bases outside gene matches: 7. Germline CDR1 SGHTA, CDR2 FQGTGA. The chain's CDR3 is CASSLLSDRVYGYTF. Here the CDR3 DNA reads TGTGCCAGCAGCTTACTCTCGGACAGGGTATATGGCTACACCTTC. Full variable domain (remainder filled in from reference TRBV7-3 and TRBJ1-2): GAGVSQTPSNKVTEKGKYVELRCDPISGHTALYWYRQSLGQGPEFLIYFQGTGAADDSGLPNDRFFAVRPEGSVSTLKIQRTERGDSAVYLCASSLLSDRVYGYTFGSGTRLTVV.

About this clone: Other DNA sequences from this sample encode an identical CDR3 as well. The chain recombines TRBV4-1 with TRBJ2-7, with D uncertain. The CDR3 sequence is 13 residues long. Germline-derived CDR1 and CDR2 are MGHRA and YSYEKL. V was cut by 3 bases and J by 2 bases, with 8 bases left in between. The CDR3 reads CASSHGQAYEQYF. The CDR3 nucleotides are TGCGCCAGCAGCCATGGGCAGGCCTACGAGCAGTACTTC.

V gene TRBV9 combines with J gene TRBJ2-2; TRBD2 aligns across 10 bases. Germline assignment: CDR1 SGDLS and CDR2 YYNGEE. This CDR3 region has 14 residues. V was clipped by 4 bases and J by 8 bases; unmatched bases: 5. The CDR3 bases are TGTGCCAGCAGCCTGCCGGGACTAGCGGGGGAGCTGTTTTTT. Residues: CASSLPGLAGELFF.

This clone came up a few times. V usage is TRBV7-9 and J usage is TRBJ2-7; D is unclear. Trimming removed 4 bases from V and 3 bases from J, with 13 bases in between. In germline, CDR1 is SEHNR, CDR2 FQNEAQ (reference sequence). CDR3 length equals 14 residues. The CDR3 nucleotides read TGTGCCAGCAGCTCTCCGACAAGTCGCTACGAGCAGTACTTC. Amino acid sequence: CASSSPTSRYEQYF.

The genes are TRBV2 and TRBJ1-2; TRBD1 agrees at 8 bases. Germline CDR1 SNHLY, CDR2 FYNNEI. Trimming took 1 base from V and 7 from J; bases not matched to a gene: 11. This CDR3 contains 16 residues. The CDR3 loop reads CASSEVAGQAHSGYTF. CDR3 nucleotide sequence: TGTGCCAGCAGTGAAGTGGCGGGACAGGCCCATAGTGGCTACACCTTC.

The CDR3 DNA is TGTGCCAGCAGCTTGGCAGGCCAGAGCTCTGGAAACACCATATATTTT. Translation: CASSLAGQSSGNTIYF. This rearrangement joins TRBV5-4 to TRBJ1-3; D uncertain. Germline V gene data show CDR1 as SGHNT and CDR2 as YYREEE (reference sequence). Trimming cost V 0 bases and J 0 bases, with 10 bases left between them. The CDR3 extends over 16 amino acids.

V usage is TRBV10-3 and J usage is TRBJ2-1; the match to TRBD2 covers 7 bases. Per the germline V gene, CDR1 is ENHRY and CDR2 is SYGVKD. CDR3 size: 13 residues. Trimming cost V 7 bases and J 5 bases; bases outside gene matches: 5. CDR3 DNA sequence: TGTGCCATCATGGCTAGCGGCCACAATGAGCAGTTCTTC. Translated, it gives CAIMASGHNEQFF.

This chain links TRBV3-1 (or the pseudogene TRBV3-2) with TRBJ2-1; 7 nucleotides line up with TRBD2. The germline CDR1 and CDR2 sequences are LGHDT and YNNKEL (reference sequence). CDR3 length: 13 amino acids. Losses at the gene ends were 4 bases for V and 4 bases for J; bases not matched to a gene: 1. The CDR3 loop is CASSLSGYNEQFF. As DNA, the CDR3 is TGTGCCAGCAGCCTTAGCGGGTACAATGAGCAGTTCTTC.

This clone was detected only once. The chain employs TRBV18 and TRBJ2-3; the match to TRBD2 covers 7 bases. V lost 1 base to trimming and J lost 5 bases; unmatched junction nucleotides: 9. Looked up from germline, CDR1 is KGHSH and CDR2 is LQKENI. This CDR3 region has 16 residues. The CDR3, as DNA: TGTGCCAGCTCACCACTTGGTGCGGGAGCCGTAGATACGCAGTATTTT. Its translation: CASSPLGAGAVDTQYF.

The chain employs TRBV5-4 and TRBJ2-7, with TRBD1 as a possible D gene (6 bases). V was cut by 2 bases and J by 6 bases, with 9 bases left in between. Per the germline V gene, CDR1 is SGHNT and CDR2 is YYREEE (reference sequence). The CDR3 contains 12 residues. The CDR3 here is CASSLQGIEQYF. CDR3 bases: TGTGCCAGCAGCTTACAGGGCATCGAGCAGTACTTC.

The rearrangement uses TRBV30 and TRBJ2-3, with 9 bases lining up with TRBD2. Germline-derived CDR1 and CDR2 are GTSNPN and SVGIG (reference sequence). The CDR3 extends over 16 amino acids. The J segment lost 1 base and the V segment lost 0 bases, leaving 5 bases of the junction unmatched. DNA for the CDR3: TGTGCCTGGAGTGTCGGAGCGGGAGGAGGCACAGATACGCAGTATTTT. This encodes CAWSVGAGGGTDTQYF. Based on the CDR3 plus reference TRBV30 and TRBJ2-3, the full variable domain is SQTIHQWPATLVQPVGSPLSLECTVEGTSNPNLYWYRQAAGRGLQLLFYSVGIGQISSEVPQNLSASRPQDRQFILSSKKLLLSDSGFYLCAWSVGAGGGTDTQYFGPGTRLTVL.

V usage is TRBV2 and J usage is TRBJ2-3, with TRBD2 matching over 10 bases. V lost 1 base, J lost 3 bases, and 1 base stayed unmatched. The CDR3 totals 15 residues. Germline-derived CDR1 and CDR2 are SNHLY and FYNNEI. The CDR3 bases are TGTGCCAGCAGTGAAGGTAGCGGGAGGACAGATACGCAGTATTTT. Protein product: CASSEGSGRTDTQYF.

The chain has TRBV10-2 and TRBJ1-1, with TRBD1 as a possible D gene (6 bases). Looked up from germline, CDR1 is WSHSY and CDR2 is SAAADI. CDR3 length: 13 amino acids. V was pared by 5 bases and J by 1 base, with 8 bases between. Here the CDR3 reads CASSPGANTEAFF. DNA of the CDR3: TGCGCCAGCAGTCCAGGGGCGAACACTGAAGCTTTCTTT.

For the CDR3, the DNA is TGTGCCAGCAGACCCTCTCGGACAGGGGTTTCTTATTTT. Its translation is CASRPSRTGVSYF. This chain connects TRBV11-2 to TRBJ2-3; 9 nucleotides match TRBD1. The junction had 13 bases not matched to a gene; V was cut back by 6 bases and J by 15 bases. The CDR3 covers 13 residues. Germline CDR1 SGHAT, CDR2 FQNNGV. The whole variable domain, filled in from reference TRBV11-2 and TRBJ2-3, reads EAGVAQSPRYKIIEKRQSVAFWCNPISGHATLYWYQQILGQGPKLLIQFQNNGVVDDSQLPKDRFSAERLKGVDSTLKIQPAKLEDSAVYLCASRPSRTGVSYFGPGTRLTVL.

V and J are TRBV29-1 and TRBJ2-1, with 10 bases fitting TRBD2. Losses at the gene ends were 6 bases for V and 3 bases for J; bases not matched to a gene: 11. The germline CDR1 and CDR2 sequences are SQVTM and ANQGSEA. This CDR3 has 16 amino acids. As DNA, the CDR3 is TGCAGCGTCGGGGGGCTAGCGGGAGTCCTCTACAATGAGCAGTTCTTC. It codes for CSVGGLAGVLYNEQFF.

This chain joins TRBV5-6 and TRBJ2-7; no clear D. Germline assignment: CDR1 SGHDT and CDR2 YYEEEE. The V end was cut by 4 bases, the J end by 0 bases, with 11 bases between. The CDR3 loop spans 14 amino acids. The CDR3 is CASSPSPSSYEQYF. The CDR3 DNA sequence: TGTGCCAGCAGCCCGTCCCCGAGCTCCTACGAGCAGTACTTC.

This sequence joins TRBV25-1 and TRBJ2-1; D gene uncertain. The CDR3 consists of 14 residues. CDR1 is MGHDK, CDR2 SYGVNS, per germline. The V and J ends lost 3 bases and 6 bases respectively, with 12 bases between them. This CDR3 is CASSDPGTVNEQFF. CDR3 DNA: TGTGCCAGCAGTGATCCAGGTACGGTCAATGAGCAGTTCTTC.